This record looks at one T cell receptor beta chain sequence and its context. The antigen is unknown. Using immunoSEQ multiplex PCR, the repertoire was profiled, and TCRdb retains in-frame clones only, with some absent. The data contain about 150,000 clones, 90% of them singletons. This entry belongs to a study of OX40 agonist ivuxolimab in advanced cancers. In the study overall: Hepatocellular carcinoma, melanoma, renal cell or head and neck cancer occurred in dose-escalation patients. Regarding the study as a whole: CD4+ and CD8+ T cells in blood underwent clonal expansion by week 6 at 0.1 to 3.0 mg/kg. Low normalized T-cell clonal expansion was additionally recorded for some nonresponders. Average numbers of expanded clones were greater in CD8+ T cells than in CD4+.

Sequenced here: CD4+ or CD8+ T cells sorted from blood, sampled in a trial of the OX40 agonist ivuxolimab. The source of this sequence is an adult with an advanced solid tumor such as melanoma, head and neck, liver or kidney cancer.

The CDR3 sequence is CASSPGDSAYEQYF. The CDR3 region has the DNA TGTGCCAGCAGCCCAGGAGACAGTGCCTACGAGCAGTACTTC. This chain links TRBV7-8 with TRBJ2-7; a possible D gene is TRBD1 (5 bases). Germline V CDR1 and CDR2: SGHVS, FQNEAQ. The CDR3 is 14 residues long. Trimming left V 5 bases short and J 2 bases short, with 13 bases between.